The TCR beta chain under discussion was sequenced for a study of T cell repertoires in cytomegalovirus infection. Whole-study results and caveats: Predominance within the ex vivo response was attributable to HLA-C-restricted CMV-specific TCR beta clonotypes.

Comments on this clonotype: Its cognate antigen is unknown.

There are 18 residues in the CDR3. V was trimmed by 4 bases and J by 1 base, leaving 22 bases between them. CDR1 is SEHNR, CDR2 FQNEAQ, per germline (reference sequence). TCRdb independently ran MiXCR on the reads; one entry per CDR3 protein. The data show a few hundred thousand distinct CDR3 sequences, roughly 43% seen once. V is TRBV7-9 and J is TRBJ1-2, with a tentative D call TRBD1 (5 bases). The clonotype comes from a human donor in good health (CMV status not recorded). Some clones in this sample may be carry-over from other donors' samples. Sequences were derived from cultured PBMCs, sampled from culture after CMV antigen stimulation. The CDR3 DNA reads TGTGCCAGCAGCTCTCGATTGCAAGACACAGGTTTTAACTATGGCTACACCTTC. Translating gives CASSSRLQDTGFNYGYTF.